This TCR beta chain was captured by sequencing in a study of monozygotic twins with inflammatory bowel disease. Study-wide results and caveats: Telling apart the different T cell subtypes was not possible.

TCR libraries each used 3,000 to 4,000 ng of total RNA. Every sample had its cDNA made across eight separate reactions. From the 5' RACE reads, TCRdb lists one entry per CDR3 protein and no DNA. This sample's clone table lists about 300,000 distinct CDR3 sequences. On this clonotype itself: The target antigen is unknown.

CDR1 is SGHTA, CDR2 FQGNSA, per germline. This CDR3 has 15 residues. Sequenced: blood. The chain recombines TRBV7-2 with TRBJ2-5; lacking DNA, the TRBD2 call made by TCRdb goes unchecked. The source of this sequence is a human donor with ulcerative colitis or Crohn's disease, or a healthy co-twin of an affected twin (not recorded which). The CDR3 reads CASSFLGSPQETQYF.